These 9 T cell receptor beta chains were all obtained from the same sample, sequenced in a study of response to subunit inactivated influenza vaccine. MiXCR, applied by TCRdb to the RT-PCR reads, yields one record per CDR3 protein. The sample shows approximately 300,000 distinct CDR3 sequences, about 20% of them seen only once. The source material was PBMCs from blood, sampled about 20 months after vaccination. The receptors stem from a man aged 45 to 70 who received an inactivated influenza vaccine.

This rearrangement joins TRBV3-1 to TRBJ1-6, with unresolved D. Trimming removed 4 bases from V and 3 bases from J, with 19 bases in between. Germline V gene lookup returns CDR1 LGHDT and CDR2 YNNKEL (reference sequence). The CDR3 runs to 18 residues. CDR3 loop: CASSREPQGKNYNSPLHF. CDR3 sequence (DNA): TGTGCCAGCAGCCGCGAGCCCCAAGGGAAGAACTATAATTCACCCCTCCACTTT. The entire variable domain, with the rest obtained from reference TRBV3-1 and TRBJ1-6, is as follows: DTAVSQTPKYLVTQMGNDKSIKCEQNLGHDTMYWYKQDSKKFLKIMFSYNNKELIINETVPNRFSPKSPDKAHLNLHINSLELGDSAVYFCASSREPQGKNYNSPLHFGNGTRLTVT.

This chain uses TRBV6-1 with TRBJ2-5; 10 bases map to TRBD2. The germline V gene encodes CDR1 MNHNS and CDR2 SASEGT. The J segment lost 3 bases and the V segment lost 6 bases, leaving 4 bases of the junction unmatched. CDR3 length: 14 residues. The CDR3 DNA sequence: TGTGCCAGCAGAACCGGGACTAGCGAAGAGACCCAGTACTTC. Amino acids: CASRTGTSEETQYF.

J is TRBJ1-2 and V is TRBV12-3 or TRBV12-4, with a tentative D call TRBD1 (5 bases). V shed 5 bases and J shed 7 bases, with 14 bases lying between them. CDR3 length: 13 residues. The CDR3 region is CASSPGTVGGYTF. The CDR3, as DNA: TGTGCCAGCAGTCCGGGGACGGTCGGTGGCTACACCTTC.

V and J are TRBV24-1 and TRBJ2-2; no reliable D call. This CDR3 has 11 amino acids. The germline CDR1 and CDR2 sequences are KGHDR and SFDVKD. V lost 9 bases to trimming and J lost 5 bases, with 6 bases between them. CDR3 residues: CATGETGELFF. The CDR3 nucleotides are TGTGCCACCGGGGAAACCGGGGAGCTGTTTTTT.

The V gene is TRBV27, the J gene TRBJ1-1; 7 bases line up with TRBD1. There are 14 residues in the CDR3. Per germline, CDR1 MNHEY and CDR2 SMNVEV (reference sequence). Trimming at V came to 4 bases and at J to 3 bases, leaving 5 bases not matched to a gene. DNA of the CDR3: TGTGCCAGCAGTTCGTCGACAGGGCACACTGAAGCTTTCTTT. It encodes CASSSSTGHTEAFF.

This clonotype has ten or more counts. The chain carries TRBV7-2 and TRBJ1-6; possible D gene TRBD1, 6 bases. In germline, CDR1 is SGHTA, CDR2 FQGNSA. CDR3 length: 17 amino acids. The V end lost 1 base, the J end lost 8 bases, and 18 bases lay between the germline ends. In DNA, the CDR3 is TGTGCCAGCAGCTTAGGATCGACAGGACGATGGCATTCACCCCTCCACTTT. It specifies CASSLGSTGRWHSPLHF.

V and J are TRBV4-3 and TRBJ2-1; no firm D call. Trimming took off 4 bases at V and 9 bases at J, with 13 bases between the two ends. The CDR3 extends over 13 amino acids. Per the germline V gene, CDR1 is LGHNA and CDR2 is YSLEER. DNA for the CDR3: TGCGCCAGCAGCCCCAACTCCTACGGTGAGCAGTTCTTC. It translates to CASSPNSYGEQFF.

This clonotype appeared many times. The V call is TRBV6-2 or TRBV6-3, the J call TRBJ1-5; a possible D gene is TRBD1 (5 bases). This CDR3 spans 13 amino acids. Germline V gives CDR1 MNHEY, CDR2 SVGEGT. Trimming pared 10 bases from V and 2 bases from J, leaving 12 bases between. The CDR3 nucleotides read TGTGCCACCGTTGGGACCGGCAATCAGCCCCAGCATTTT. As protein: CATVGTGNQPQHF.

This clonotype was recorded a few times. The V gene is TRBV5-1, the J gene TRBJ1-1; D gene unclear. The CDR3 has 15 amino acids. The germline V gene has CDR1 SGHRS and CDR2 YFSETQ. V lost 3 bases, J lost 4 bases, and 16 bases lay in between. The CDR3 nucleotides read TGCGCCAGCAGCTCCCCCGGAGTGAAAGGCACTGAAGCTTTCTTT. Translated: CASSSPGVKGTEAFF.